This T cell receptor (beta chain) was profiled in a study of T cells in localized non-small cell lung cancer. Trimming left V 6 bases short and J 0 bases short, with 11 bases between. The CDR3 loop spans 14 amino acids. Per germline, CDR1 MNHEY and CDR2 SVGAGI. Produced via immunoSEQ multiplex PCR; TCRdb's table is partial and in-frame only. This table has just under 30,000 clones, roughly nine tenths appearing once. This TCR was recovered from a woman aged 35 to 70 with stage I lung adenocarcinoma. This chain joins TRBV6-5 and TRBJ1-1; D is possibly TRBD1 (5 bases). The source material was peripheral blood, sampled before any cancer treatment. The CDR3 DNA reads as TGTGCCAGCAGGCCGGGACGGCTGAACACTGAAGCTTTCTTT. This sequence encodes CASRPGRLNTEAFF.